Listed below are T cell receptor beta chains from one sample, sequenced in a study of T cells in Graves' hyperthyroidism and ophthalmopathy. MiXCR was run by TCRdb on the multiplex PCR reads, yielding one entry per CDR3 protein. The sample records over 450,000 distinct CDR3 sequences, around 14% being singletons. Sequencing was performed on blood. These receptors were collected from a woman aged 18-29 years with Graves' hyperthyroidism. Each CDR3 is given with its conserved first and last residue. Each record gives: clone size, J gene, V gene, D gene, CDR3 protein, CDR3 DNA. D genes are given only for firm matches. Not every row has a clone size; where given, it reads once, few, many or a size class.

clone size: many
J gene: TRBJ2-5
V gene: TRBV18
D gene: -
CDR3 protein: CASSPTLPPQETQYF
CDR3 DNA: TGTGCCAGCTCACCAACTTTGCCCCCTCAAGAGACCCAGTACTTC

clone size: -
J gene: TRBJ2-3
V gene: TRBV7-3
D gene: TRBD2
CDR3 protein: CASSLRGLAGYTDTQYF
CDR3 DNA: TGTGCCAGCAGCTTAAGAGGACTAGCGGGGTACACAGATACGCAGTATTTT

clone size: few
J gene: TRBJ1-1
V gene: TRBV6-1
D gene: -
CDR3 protein: CASRDIAGMNTEAFF
CDR3 DNA: TGTGCCAGCAGGGACATTGCGGGGATGAACACTGAAGCTTTCTTT

clone size: many
J gene: TRBJ1-4
V gene: TRBV19
D gene: -
CDR3 protein: CASSMRGPNEKLFF
CDR3 DNA: TGTGCCAGTAGTATGCGGGGTCCTAATGAAAAACTGTTTTTT

clone size: -
J gene: TRBJ2-7
V gene: TRBV2
D gene: TRBD1
CDR3 protein: CASIKGGQATYEQYF
CDR3 DNA: TGTGCCAGCATCAAAGGCGGACAGGCCACCTACGAGCAGTACTTC

clone size: many
J gene: TRBJ1-3
V gene: TRBV7-9
D gene: -
CDR3 protein: CASNQVSGNTIYF
CDR3 DNA: TGTGCCAGCAACCAAGTCTCTGGAAACACCATATATTTT

clone size: many
J gene: TRBJ2-1
V gene: TRBV14
D gene: TRBD2
CDR3 protein: CASSQDMTLAGEQFF
CDR3 DNA: TGTGCCAGCAGCCAAGATATGACACTAGCGGGCGAGCAGTTCTTC

clone size: many
J gene: TRBJ2-5
V gene: TRBV11-2
D gene: TRBD2
CDR3 protein: CASSLIAGEGETQYF
CDR3 DNA: TGTGCCAGCAGCTTAATAGCGGGAGAGGGTGAGACCCAGTACTTC

clone size: many
J gene: TRBJ1-2
V gene: TRBV11-2
D gene: -
CDR3 protein: CASSPRGGDPNYGYTF
CDR3 DNA: TGTGCCAGCAGCCCCCGAGGGGGGGACCCCAACTATGGCTACACCTTC

clone size: few
J gene: TRBJ1-1
V gene: TRBV7-6
D gene: -
CDR3 protein: CAISPLGGNTEAFF
CDR3 DNA: TGTGCCATCAGTCCCTTGGGAGGTAACACTGAAGCTTTCTTT

clone size: many
J gene: TRBJ1-4
V gene: TRBV4-1
D gene: TRBD1
CDR3 protein: CASSQAGTVNEKLFF
CDR3 DNA: TGCGCCAGCAGCCAAGCCGGGACAGTCAATGAAAAACTGTTTTTT

clone size: -
J gene: TRBJ2-1
V gene: TRBV6-1
D gene: TRBD1
CDR3 protein: CASSRGGQGGREQFF
CDR3 DNA: TGTGCCAGCAGCCGAGGAGGACAGGGGGGTCGTGAGCAGTTCTTC

clone size: few
J gene: TRBJ2-7
V gene: TRBV12-3/TRBV12-4
D gene: -
CDR3 protein: CASSLTDGYEQYF
CDR3 DNA: TGTGCCAGCAGCCTAACGGACGGGTACGAGCAGTACTTC

clone size: -
J gene: TRBJ2-5
V gene: TRBV7-9
D gene: -
CDR3 protein: CASSLASGPTRETQYF
CDR3 DNA: TGTGCCAGCAGCTTAGCCTCAGGCCCTACCCGGGAGACCCAGTACTTC

clone size: many
J gene: TRBJ2-1
V gene: TRBV10-3
D gene: TRBD2
CDR3 protein: CAGRGGSGDEQFF
CDR3 DNA: TGTGCCGGTAGGGGCGGGAGCGGCGATGAGCAGTTCTTC

clone size: -
J gene: TRBJ2-5
V gene: TRBV14
D gene: -
CDR3 protein: CASSSRKILAAETQYF
CDR3 DNA: TGTGCCAGCAGCTCCCGAAAAATACTAGCAGCCGAGACCCAGTACTTC

clone size: -
J gene: TRBJ1-4
V gene: TRBV20-1
D gene: -
CDR3 protein: CSARLEGQKNEKLFF
CDR3 DNA: TGCAGTGCTAGACTAGAGGGGCAGAAAAATGAAAAACTGTTTTTT

clone size: many
J gene: TRBJ2-3
V gene: TRBV2
D gene: TRBD2
CDR3 protein: CASSEASGREGTQYF
CDR3 DNA: TGTGCCAGCAGTGAGGCTAGCGGGAGGGAAGGTACGCAGTATTTT

clone size: -
J gene: TRBJ1-1
V gene: TRBV27
D gene: -
CDR3 protein: CASSVWDLRGNTEAFF
CDR3 DNA: TGTGCCAGCAGTGTTTGGGACTTAAGGGGCAACACTGAAGCTTTCTTT

clone size: -
J gene: TRBJ1-2
V gene: TRBV25-1
D gene: -
CDR3 protein: CASSDGTLTGYTF
CDR3 DNA: TGTGCCAGCAGTGATGGGACCCTTACTGGCTACACCTTC

clone size: many
J gene: TRBJ1-1
V gene: TRBV20-1
D gene: -
CDR3 protein: CSEGTGSEAFF
CDR3 DNA: TGCAGTGAAGGAACTGGGAGCGAAGCTTTCTTT

clone size: many
J gene: TRBJ1-5
V gene: TRBV7-9
D gene: TRBD1
CDR3 protein: CASSRQGVNDVFQHF
CDR3 DNA: TGTGCCAGCAGCCGACAGGGGGTGAACGACGTATTTCAGCATTTT

clone size: many
J gene: TRBJ1-6
V gene: TRBV5-1
D gene: -
CDR3 protein: CASSFGGGPPLHF
CDR3 DNA: TGCGCCAGCAGCTTCGGGGGTGGACCACCCCTCCACTTT

clone size: many
J gene: TRBJ2-1
V gene: TRBV11-3
D gene: TRBD2
CDR3 protein: CASSGTSGSSVSYNEQFF
CDR3 DNA: TGTGCCAGCAGCGGGACTAGCGGGAGCTCGGTGTCCTACAATGAGCAGTTCTTC

clone size: few
J gene: TRBJ2-5
V gene: TRBV18
D gene: -
CDR3 protein: CANSPPGPQETQYF
CDR3 DNA: TGTGCCAACTCACCACCGGGCCCGCAAGAGACCCAGTACTTC

clone size: many
J gene: TRBJ1-5
V gene: TRBV12-3/TRBV12-4
D gene: -
CDR3 protein: CASSWSENQPQHF
CDR3 DNA: TGTGCCAGCAGTTGGTCGGAGAATCAGCCCCAGCATTTT

clone size: many
J gene: TRBJ1-2
V gene: TRBV18
D gene: -
CDR3 protein: CASSNVAEPGYGYTF
CDR3 DNA: TGTGCCAGCTCAAATGTGGCAGAGCCTGGGTATGGCTACACCTTC

clone size: few
J gene: TRBJ2-3
V gene: TRBV3-1
D gene: -
CDR3 protein: CASSQGADTSTDTQYF
CDR3 DNA: TGTGCCAGCAGCCAAGGCGCAGATACTAGCACAGATACGCAGTATTTT

clone size: many
J gene: TRBJ1-4
V gene: TRBV30
D gene: -
CDR3 protein: CAWSPNRVTINEKLFF
CDR3 DNA: TGTGCCTGGAGTCCAAACCGGGTCACGATTAATGAAAAACTGTTTTTT

clone size: -
J gene: TRBJ2-7
V gene: TRBV3-1
D gene: TRBD2
CDR3 protein: CASSQRGLAGYEQYF
CDR3 DNA: TGTGCCAGCAGCCAAAGGGGACTAGCGGGCTACGAGCAGTACTTC

clone size: many
J gene: TRBJ1-2
V gene: TRBV4-1
D gene: TRBD1
CDR3 protein: CASSPGQGRYTF
CDR3 DNA: TGCGCCAGCAGCCCCGGACAGGGCCGCTACACCTTC

clone size: many
J gene: TRBJ1-6
V gene: TRBV25-1
D gene: -
CDR3 protein: CASSRTSNSPLHF
CDR3 DNA: TGTGCCAGCAGTCGAACAAGCAATTCACCCCTCCACTTT

clone size: many
J gene: TRBJ2-4
V gene: TRBV7-9
D gene: -
CDR3 protein: CASSPGKNIQYF
CDR3 DNA: TGTGCCAGCAGCCCAGGGAAAAACATTCAGTACTTC

clone size: few
J gene: TRBJ2-1
V gene: TRBV4-1
D gene: TRBD2
CDR3 protein: CASWAGVNNEQFF
CDR3 DNA: TGCGCCTCCTGGGCGGGAGTCAACAATGAGCAGTTCTTC

clone size: few
J gene: TRBJ2-1
V gene: TRBV20-1
D gene: TRBD2
CDR3 protein: CTFPGDYPFF
CDR3 DNA: TGCACCTTCCCCGGGGACTATCCGTTCTTC

clone size: many
J gene: TRBJ1-1
V gene: TRBV12-3/TRBV12-4
D gene: -
CDR3 protein: CASDRRGLGTEAFF
CDR3 DNA: TGTGCCAGCGACCGGCGGGGGCTCGGCACTGAAGCTTTCTTT

clone size: -
J gene: TRBJ1-3
V gene: TRBV9
D gene: -
CDR3 protein: CASSVARWGNTIYF
CDR3 DNA: TGTGCCAGCAGCGTAGCGAGGTGGGGAAACACCATATATTTT

clone size: many
J gene: TRBJ2-1
V gene: TRBV27
D gene: -
CDR3 protein: CASNTQGFRGNGEQFF
CDR3 DNA: TGTGCCAGCAACACACAGGGTTTCCGAGGTAACGGTGAGCAGTTCTTC

clone size: many
J gene: TRBJ1-4
V gene: TRBV5-1
D gene: -
CDR3 protein: CASSLDTTDEKLFF
CDR3 DNA: TGCGCCAGCAGCCTTGACACAACCGATGAAAAACTGTTTTTT

clone size: many
J gene: TRBJ1-2
V gene: TRBV6-1
D gene: -
CDR3 protein: CASNQQEGDYGYTF
CDR3 DNA: TGTGCCAGCAATCAACAGGAAGGGGACTATGGCTACACCTTC

clone size: -
J gene: TRBJ2-2
V gene: TRBV2
D gene: TRBD2
CDR3 protein: CASIAPSGSRTGELFF
CDR3 DNA: TGTGCCAGCATAGCCCCTAGCGGATCGAGGACCGGGGAGCTGTTTTTT

clone size: many
J gene: TRBJ2-7
V gene: TRBV29-1
D gene: TRBD2
CDR3 protein: CSVGGRTSGFHEQYF
CDR3 DNA: TGCAGCGTTGGGGGAAGGACTAGCGGTTTCCACGAGCAGTACTTC